This T cell receptor (beta chain) was obtained from a study of T cells after yellow fever vaccination. Looking at the study overall: Where fractions had low cell numbers, libraries were prepared from them with the SMART-Seq v4 Ultra Low Input RNA kit. Study-level results: A secondary response was less intense yet reached its peak sooner, at day 5 versus 15. The study re-detected most primary-vaccination clones after the booster (roughly 96% CD4, 88% CD8).

In this sample, this clonotype turned up many times. Its target is not known. V was trimmed by 6 bases and J by 0 bases, leaving 15 bases between them. This CDR3 spans 16 amino acids. By 5'RACE template switching, TCR cDNA was produced, with a universal primer site and UMIs added in the process. TCRdb reanalysed the 5' RACE reads using MiXCR and keeps one entry per CDR3 protein. The sample yields 230,000 or so distinct CDR3 sequences, 3.6% seen once. This clonotype originated in a man aged 18 to 30 who received the YFV17D yellow fever vaccine. V usage is TRBV12-3 or TRBV12-4 and J usage is TRBJ1-3; D perhaps matches TRBD1 (6 bases). The sample here was PBMCs, taken 15 days after the yellow fever booster vaccination. The CDR3 is CASSYREISSGNTIYF. CDR3 in DNA: TGTGCCAGCAGCTACAGGGAAATCAGCTCTGGAAACACCATATATTTT.